This entry lists 10 T cell receptor beta chains sequenced from one sample in a study of OX40 agonist ivuxolimab in advanced cancers. Here immunoSEQ multiplex PCR was the method, and the copy in TCRdb shows in-frame clones only, minus some. Here the sample spans roughly 68,000 clones, approximately 90% being singletons. The sample consisted of CD4+ or CD8+ T cells sorted from blood, taken in a trial of the OX40 agonist ivuxolimab. These receptor sequences come from an adult with an advanced solid tumor such as melanoma, head and neck, liver or kidney cancer.

The J gene is TRBJ1-1, the V gene TRBV28; D uncertain. The CDR3 length is 13 residues. V lost 7 bases and J lost 3, with 12 bases in between. Germline assignment: CDR1 MDHEN and CDR2 SYDVKM. DNA of the CDR3: TGTGCCAGCAACGGATTCTCGGACACTGAAGCTTTCTTT. It encodes CASNGFSDTEAFF.

The chain combines TRBV7-3 with TRBJ1-1, with TRBD1 identical over 7 bases. Per the germline V gene, CDR1 is SGHTA and CDR2 is FQGTGA. The CDR3 length is 14 residues. The trim removed 5 bases at V and 5 bases at J, leaving 8 bases unmatched. The CDR3 DNA reads TGTGCCAGCAGCCCAGGGGGGGTCTGGACTGAAGCTTTCTTT. This encodes CASSPGGVWTEAFF.

This chain uses TRBV5-1 with TRBJ2-3; 8 bases line up with TRBD2. The CDR3 spans 16 residues. Germline assignment: CDR1 SGHRS and CDR2 YFSETQ. V shed 0 bases and J 2 bases; nucleotides not matched to a gene: 5. For the CDR3, the DNA is TGCGCCAGCAGCTTGGGAAATAGCGGGACCACAGATACGCAGTATTTT. Protein product: CASSLGNSGTTDTQYF.

The genes are TRBV30 and TRBJ1-2; D perhaps matches TRBD1 (5 bases). The CDR3 is 14 amino acids. CDR1 GTSNPN and CDR2 SVGIG come from the germline V gene (reference sequence). Trimming cost V 5 bases and J 0 bases, with 13 bases left between them. The CDR3 is CAWDPGRSNYGYTF. CDR3 DNA sequence: TGTGCCTGGGATCCGGGACGTTCTAACTATGGCTACACCTTC.

The V gene is TRBV29-1, the J gene TRBJ1-5; weak D call: TRBD1 (5 bases). There are 12 residues in the CDR3. Germline CDR1 and CDR2: SQVTM and ANQGSEA. The V gene lost 6 bases and the J gene lost 3 bases, with 9 bases spanning the gap. The CDR3 DNA reads as TGCAGCGTACAGGAATCCAATCAGCCCCAGCATTTT. Translated: CSVQESNQPQHF.

The V call is TRBV5-1, the J call TRBJ2-7; 7 bases are a match to TRBD2. The J segment lost 3 bases and the V segment lost 0 bases, leaving 6 bases of the junction unmatched. The germline V gene has CDR1 SGHRS and CDR2 YFSETQ. There are 15 residues in the CDR3. In DNA form, the CDR3 reads TGCGCCAGCAGCTTGGGAACCCCGGGGGGCTACGAGCAGTACTTC. Its translation: CASSLGTPGGYEQYF.

About this clone itself: Other DNA sequences in this sample translate to the same CDR3. V is TRBV7-9 and J is TRBJ2-1; TRBD2 is a possible D gene (6 bases). V was clipped by 1 base and J by 7 bases, with 8 bases between them. This CDR3 contains 13 residues. CDR1 and CDR2 from the germline V gene are SEHNR and FQNEAQ (reference sequence). The CDR3 loop is CASSLGLANEQFF. The DNA for the CDR3 is TGTGCCAGCAGCTTAGGGCTAGCGAATGAGCAGTTCTTC.

The chain carries TRBV2 and TRBJ2-6, with 7 bases aligning to TRBD1. From germline, CDR1 is SNHLY and CDR2 FYNNEI. The CDR3 spans 16 residues. The V segment lost 9 bases and the J segment 1 base; nucleotides outside the gene matches: 9. CDR3 nucleotides: TGTGCCAGAATCCGGGACAGATCGTCTGGGGCCAACGTCCTGACTTTC. Its translation: CARIRDRSSGANVLTF.

The genes are TRBV15 and TRBJ2-3; 9 bases are a match to TRBD2. Germline V gene sequence: CDR1 LNHNV, CDR2 YYDKDF (reference sequence). V trimming: 6 bases; J trimming: 3 bases; junction bases outside the gene matches: 1. The CDR3 totals 13 residues. The CDR3 protein is CATRTSGTDTQYF. The CDR3 coding sequence is TGTGCCACCAGGACTAGCGGAACAGATACGCAGTATTTT.

The rearrangement uses TRBV18 and TRBJ2-5; D may be TRBD1 (5 bases). V lost 3 bases and J 5 bases, leaving 10 bases between the germline ends. Germline loops: CDR1 KGHSH, CDR2 LQKENI. This CDR3 contains 13 residues. The CDR3 region is CASSPSGLETQYF. The CDR3 DNA sequence: TGTGCCAGCTCACCCTCAGGGTTGGAGACCCAGTACTTC.